The 22 T cell receptor beta chains below all came from one sample that was sequenced in a study of CD8 T cells in ankylosing spondylitis. TCRdb re-analysed the 5' RACE reads in MiXCR, keeping a single row per CDR3 protein. The data hold about 39,000 distinct CDR3 sequences, with roughly 3.1% observed a single time. The sample was blood, either unsorted or a sorted T cell fraction (not recorded which). The receptor set was obtained from a male donor with ankylosing spondylitis or in good health (not recorded which).

CDR3 residues: CASSVSSGRASGWTDTQYF. CDR3 in DNA: TGTGCCAGCAGCGTATCTAGCGGGAGGGCCTCGGGGTGGACAGATACGCAGTATTTT. The rearrangement joins TRBV9 to TRBJ2-3; 12 nucleotides agree with TRBD2. The CDR3 runs 19 residues. V was clipped by 1 base and J by 3 bases; unmatched bases: 12. Germline V gene data show CDR1 as SGDLS and CDR2 as YYNGEE.

This chain joins TRBV9 and TRBJ2-3; 8 nucleotides agree with TRBD2. CDR3 length: 18 residues. CDR1 and CDR2 from the germline V gene are SGDLS and YYNGEE. Trimming cost V 0 bases and J 0 bases; bases outside gene matches: 9. CDR3 residues: CASSVDPSGLGSTDTQYF. The DNA for the CDR3 is TGTGCCAGCAGCGTAGACCCTAGCGGGCTGGGGAGCACAGATACGCAGTATTTT.

This clonotype has ten or more counts. The chain carries TRBV9 and TRBJ2-3, with 8 bases fitting TRBD1. V lost 3 bases and J lost 1; bases outside the gene matches: 10. The CDR3 totals 17 residues. Per germline, CDR1 SGDLS and CDR2 YYNGEE. The CDR3 DNA is TGTGCCAGCAGCGGACGACAGGGGTTATTTGGCACAGATACGCAGTATTTT. Protein sequence: CASSGRQGLFGTDTQYF.

This clonotype was recorded many times. This chain connects TRBV21-1 to TRBJ2-5; no check of the table's D call, TRBD1, against the DNA was made. TRBV21-1 is a pseudogene segment. CDR3 length: 14 amino acids. CDR3 sequence: CASGSTGNQETQYF. CDR3 in DNA: TGTGCCAGCGGATCGACAGGGAACCAAGAGACCCAGTACTTC.

This clonotype was recorded at least ten times. This chain connects TRBV9 to TRBJ1-2; D is perhaps TRBD1 (5 bases). CDR1 is SGDLS and CDR2 is YYNGEE in the germline V gene. This CDR3 contains 12 residues. Trimming left V 3 bases short and J 8 bases short, with 11 bases between. CDR3: CASSEGPGGYTF. DNA of the CDR3: TGTGCCAGCAGCGAGGGACCAGGGGGCTACACCTTC.

This clonotype is labeled medium-sized. The rearrangement uses TRBV9 and TRBJ1-5, with a tentative D call TRBD1 (5 bases). The CDR3 runs to 15 residues. The germline V and J ends were trimmed by 1 base and 0 bases, with 8 bases remaining between them. CDR1 and CDR2 (germline): SGDLS, YYNGEE. CDR3 residues: CASSVSGTSNQPQHF. In DNA, the CDR3 is TGTGCCAGCAGCGTATCAGGGACTAGCAATCAGCCCCAGCATTTT.

This clonotype was seen many times. The chain couples TRBV9 to TRBJ2-5; 8 bases map to TRBD1. CDR1 is SGDLS, CDR2 YYNGEE, per germline. The CDR3 is made up of 15 amino acids. The V gene end was trimmed by 3 bases and the J gene end by 5 bases; junction bases not matched to a gene: 9. This CDR3 reads CASSAGDRSEETQYF. In DNA, the CDR3 is TGTGCCAGCAGCGCCGGGGACAGGTCGGAGGAGACCCAGTACTTC.

This clonotype was counted many times. The rearrangement links TRBV9 to TRBJ1-4; TRBD1 matches at 9 bases. Germline loops: CDR1 SGDLS, CDR2 YYNGEE. This CDR3 is 18 amino acids long. The V gene end was trimmed by 0 bases and the J gene end by 3 bases; junction bases not matched to a gene: 9. CDR3 coding DNA: TGTGCCAGCAGCGTAGAGGACAGGGGTGGCATGCCTAATGAAAAACTGTTTTTT. This codes for CASSVEDRGGMPNEKLFF.

This clonotype was seen ten or more times. This rearrangement joins TRBV9 to TRBJ2-5; no reliable D call. The CDR3 loop spans 14 amino acids. The V end was cut by 0 bases, the J end by 3 bases, with 9 bases between. Per germline, CDR1 SGDLS and CDR2 YYNGEE. The CDR3 sequence is CASSVGGLEETQYF. Here the CDR3 DNA reads TGTGCCAGCAGCGTAGGGGGATTGGAAGAGACCCAGTACTTC.

At least ten counts were recorded for this clonotype. The chain uses TRBV9 and TRBJ1-4, with no clear D. The length of the CDR3 is 14 residues. Trimming removed 0 bases at V and 8 bases at J, with 11 bases between. The germline CDR1 and CDR2 sequences are SGDLS and YYNGEE. CDR3 residues: CASSVDISPEKLFF. CDR3 DNA sequence: TGTGCCAGCAGCGTAGATATCTCCCCGGAAAAACTGTTTTTT.

The table lists this clonotype with many counts. The chain links TRBV9 to TRBJ2-1; 8 nucleotides agree with TRBD2. Germline CDR1 reads SGDLS; CDR2 reads YYNGEE. The CDR3 has 16 amino acids. Germline trimming cut 3 bases from V and 7 bases from J; bases unmatched to any gene: 12. The CDR3 nucleotides read TGTGCCAGCAGCGACACCAGCGGGAGATTTGATAATGAGCAGTTCTTC. Translated: CASSDTSGRFDNEQFF.

This clonotype was seen many times. The rearrangement links TRBV9 to TRBJ2-6; 8 bases are a match to TRBD1. From germline, CDR1 is SGDLS and CDR2 YYNGEE. Unmatched junction bases numbered 9, after V lost 1 base and J lost 0 bases. The CDR3 consists of 19 residues. The CDR3 region is CASSVRTGKFSSGANVLTF. In DNA form, the CDR3 reads TGTGCCAGCAGCGTACGGACAGGGAAATTTAGCTCTGGGGCCAACGTCCTGACTTTC.

This clonotype was seen repeatedly, ten times or more. This chain uses TRBV9 with TRBJ2-2; D is uncertain. Trimming cost V 0 bases and J 4 bases, with 4 bases left between them. The V gene's germline CDR1 is SGDLS and CDR2 YYNGEE. This CDR3 is built from 13 residues. CDR3 coding DNA: TGTGCCAGCAGCGTAGCTACCACCGGGGAGCTGTTTTTT. Translating it yields CASSVATTGELFF.

The genes are TRBV9 and TRBJ2-3; D ambiguous. CDR3 size: 15 residues. V was pared by 0 bases and J by 6 bases, with 14 bases between. The germline CDR1 and CDR2 sequences are SGDLS and YYNGEE. CDR3 amino acids: CASSVAATPADTQYF. The CDR3 DNA sequence: TGTGCCAGCAGCGTAGCGGCCACCCCCGCGGATACGCAGTATTTT. Combining the CDR3 with reference TRBV9 and TRBJ2-3 gives the whole variable domain DSGVTQTPKHLITATGQRVTLRCSPRSGDLSVYWYQQSLDQGLQFLIQYYNGEERAKGNILERFSAQQFPDLHSELNLSSLELGDSALYFCASSVAATPADTQYFGPGTRLTVL.

V usage is TRBV9 and J usage is TRBJ1-1; D uncertain. CDR3 length equals 15 residues. V was shortened by 0 bases and J by 0 bases, with 9 bases between the two germline ends. Germline V gene lookup returns CDR1 SGDLS and CDR2 YYNGEE. CDR3 in DNA: TGTGCCAGCAGCGTAGGTGGCAGTTTGAACACTGAAGCTTTCTTT. It specifies CASSVGGSLNTEAFF. Using reference TRBV9 and TRBJ1-1 for the parts outside the CDR3, the full variable domain is DSGVTQTPKHLITATGQRVTLRCSPRSGDLSVYWYQQSLDQGLQFLIQYYNGEERAKGNILERFSAQQFPDLHSELNLSSLELGDSALYFCASSVGGSLNTEAFFGQGTRLTVV.

This clonotype was seen many times. The chain uses TRBV9 and TRBJ2-1; tentatively, D is TRBD2 (7 bases). Germline CDR1 SGDLS, CDR2 YYNGEE. The V end was cut by 0 bases, the J end by 8 bases, with 9 bases between. CDR3 length: 13 amino acids. The CDR3 DNA reads as TGTGCCAGCAGCGTAGGGGAGGGGGATGAGCAGTTCTTC. Its protein product is CASSVGEGDEQFF. Full variable domain (remainder filled in from reference TRBV9 and TRBJ2-1): DSGVTQTPKHLITATGQRVTLRCSPRSGDLSVYWYQQSLDQGLQFLIQYYNGEERAKGNILERFSAQQFPDLHSELNLSSLELGDSALYFCASSVGEGDEQFFGPGTRLTVL.

The sample holds many counts of this clonotype. V is TRBV9 and J is TRBJ2-3, with 9 bases lining up with TRBD2. This CDR3 is 16 amino acids long. CDR1 SGDLS and CDR2 YYNGEE come from the germline V gene. With V trimmed by 3 bases and J by 1 base, 6 bases remained unmatched. This CDR3 is CASSETTSGGTDTQYF. The CDR3 nucleotides read TGTGCCAGCAGCGAAACGACTAGCGGCGGCACAGATACGCAGTATTTT.

The CDR3 coding sequence is TGTGCCAGCAGCGTAGAAATAACCTACTCCTACAATGAGCAGTTCTTC. This encodes CASSVEITYSYNEQFF. The rearrangement joins TRBV3-1 to TRBJ2-1; D call uncertain. This CDR3 has 16 residues. V was cut by 5 bases and J by 0 bases, with 14 bases left in between. Germline V gene data show CDR1 as LGHDT and CDR2 as YNNKEL (reference sequence).

This clonotype was detected many times. The chain uses TRBV9 and TRBJ1-1; D gene ambiguous. In germline, CDR1 is SGDLS, CDR2 YYNGEE. V was cut by 0 bases and J by 1 base, with 7 bases left in between. CDR3 length: 14 residues. This CDR3 is CASSVGGPNTEAFF. The CDR3 DNA follows: TGTGCCAGCAGCGTAGGCGGACCGAACACTGAAGCTTTCTTT.

At least ten counts were recorded for this clonotype. V usage is TRBV9 and J usage is TRBJ2-5, with D possibly TRBD2 on 5 matching bases. CDR1 and CDR2 from the germline V gene are SGDLS and YYNGEE. V lost 4 bases, J lost 0 bases, and 10 bases lay in between. There are 14 residues in the CDR3. As DNA, the CDR3 is TGTGCCAGCAGCCGGGGAGCGGACCAAGAGACCCAGTACTTC. Translated, it gives CASSRGADQETQYF.

This clonotype occurred many times. The rearrangement links TRBV9 to TRBJ2-1; 15 bases are shared with TRBD2. The CDR3 sequence is 16 residues long. Germline V gene sequence: CDR1 SGDLS, CDR2 YYNGEE. The V and J ends lost 3 bases and 10 bases, in that order; junction bases with no gene match: 8. CDR3: CASSAGRTSGRGEQFF. Written as DNA, the CDR3 is TGTGCCAGCAGCGCCGGGAGGACTAGCGGGAGGGGGGAGCAGTTCTTC.

This clonotype was recorded many times. In DNA form, the CDR3 reads TGTGCCAGCAGCCACGGGGCAGGCCGATACAATGAGCAGTTCTTC. This codes for CASSHGAGRYNEQFF. The rearrangement links TRBV9 to TRBJ2-1; D might be TRBD1 or TRBD2, each matching 5 bases. The V gene lost 4 bases and the J gene lost 4 bases, with 15 bases spanning the gap. Germline values: CDR1 SGDLS, CDR2 YYNGEE. CDR3 size: 15 residues.